This passage covers 17 T cell receptor beta chains from one sample sequenced in a study of blood T cell repertoires in COVID-19. Repertoires were generated with immunoSEQ multiplex PCR, while TCRdb's copy carries only in-frame clones and drops some. The table lists under 200,000 clones, about 88% of them singletons. Sequenced input: PBMCs or T cells enriched from blood (not recorded which). These receptors all stem from a man between 45 and 60 years old who had recovered from COVID-19.

Concerning this clone itself: Distinct nucleotide sequences in the sample also encode this CDR3. The chain carries TRBV18 and TRBJ2-2; TRBD2 agrees at 7 bases. Trimming removed 4 bases from V and 4 bases from J; junction bases left unmatched: 3. There are 14 residues in the CDR3. CDR1 KGHSH and CDR2 LQKENI come from the germline V gene. The CDR3 nucleotides read TGTGCCAGCTCACGAGGGAGGGGCACCGGGGAGCTGTTTTTT. This encodes CASSRGRGTGELFF.

The rearrangement links TRBV3-1 (or the pseudogene TRBV3-2) to TRBJ1-3, with D hard to call. Trimming took off 3 bases at V and 4 bases at J, with 10 bases between the two ends. This CDR3 is built from 14 residues. The V gene's germline CDR1 is LGHDT and CDR2 YNNKEL (reference sequence). CDR3 nucleotide sequence: TGTGCCAGCAGCCAGAGGGAGTCCGGAAACACCATATATTTT. Protein product: CASSQRESGNTIYF.

The chain has TRBV18 and TRBJ2-1; 11 bases are a match to TRBD1. The CDR3 sequence is 15 residues long. With 2 bases clipped from V and 3 bases from J, the junction kept 0 bases outside the gene matches. CDR1 and CDR2 from the germline V gene are KGHSH and LQKENI. DNA of the CDR3: TGTGCCAGCTCACCAGGGACAGGGGGCTACAATGAGCAGTTCTTC. Its protein is CASSPGTGGYNEQFF.

This clone was counted a single time. This sample includes further DNA sequences coding for the same CDR3. The chain employs TRBV9 and TRBJ1-6; D is possibly TRBD1 (6 bases). The CDR3 consists of 14 residues. Trimming pared 0 bases from V and 5 bases from J, leaving 6 bases between. From germline, CDR1 is SGDLS and CDR2 YYNGEE. The CDR3 coding sequence is TGTGCCAGCAGCGTAGCAGGGGATAATTCACCCCTCCACTTT. It codes for CASSVAGDNSPLHF.

Turning to this clone: A read error may account for a junction end that differs from germline. V is TRBV9 and J is TRBJ1-4; 9 bases align to TRBD1. CDR3 size: 14 residues. Germline assignment: CDR1 SGDLS and CDR2 YYNGEE. The CDR3 sequence: CAGSVGQGGEKLFF. The CDR3 nucleotides read TGTGCCGGCAGCGTGGGACAGGGCGGGGAAAAACTGTTTTTT.

This chain uses TRBV19 with TRBJ1-4; no clear D. The germline V and J ends were trimmed by 7 bases and 8 bases, with 17 bases remaining between them. Germline V gene lookup returns CDR1 LNHDA and CDR2 SQIVND (reference sequence). CDR3 length: 14 amino acids. The CDR3 here is CASTSGGGFEKLFF. The CDR3 DNA reads TGTGCCAGTACCTCGGGAGGAGGTTTCGAAAAACTGTTTTTT.

This clone appeared once. This chain links TRBV6-1 with TRBJ2-5; 9 bases agree with TRBD1. Germline V lookup: CDR1 MNHNS, CDR2 SASEGT. The CDR3 runs to 16 residues. The J segment lost 6 bases and the V segment lost 2 bases, leaving 10 bases of the junction unmatched. CDR3 sequence: CASSEYWTGVSQTQYF. The CDR3 nucleotides read TGTGCCAGCAGTGAATACTGGACAGGGGTGTCACAGACCCAGTACTTC.

The DNA for the CDR3 is TGTGCCAGCAGCTCGGACAACGAAGAGACCCAGTACTTC. Protein sequence: CASSSDNEETQYF. The J gene is TRBJ2-5, the V gene TRBV5-6; tentative D call: TRBD1 (5 bases). This CDR3 region has 13 residues. Looked up from germline, CDR1 is SGHDT and CDR2 is YYEEEE. V gave up 3 bases and J gave up 3 bases, with 9 bases separating them.

This sequence joins TRBV7-9 and TRBJ2-3; the match to TRBD2 covers 8 bases. The germline V gene has CDR1 SEHNR and CDR2 FQNEAQ (reference sequence). CDR3 length equals 14 residues. The junction had 7 bases not matched to a gene; V was cut back by 5 bases and J by 6 bases. CDR3 in amino acids: CASSSSGAEDTQYF. The CDR3, as DNA: TGTGCCAGCAGCAGTAGCGGGGCAGAGGATACGCAGTATTTT.

This chain joins TRBV7-2 and TRBJ2-5; D is possibly TRBD1 (5 bases). The CDR3 is made up of 15 amino acids. Germline V CDR1 and CDR2: SGHTA, FQGNSA. V was clipped by 4 bases and J by 2 bases, with 14 bases between them. CDR3 coding DNA: TGTGCCAGCAGCTCGAGACAGCTGCCTCAAGAGACCCAGTACTTC. Translation gives CASSSRQLPQETQYF.

This chain uses TRBV19 with TRBJ1-4; D is unresolved. V gave up 4 bases and J gave up 3 bases, with 6 bases separating them. CDR1 is LNHDA and CDR2 is SQIVND in the germline V gene (reference sequence). The CDR3 covers 13 residues. CDR3 in amino acids: CASSSQANEKLFF. The CDR3, as DNA: TGTGCCAGTAGTAGTCAGGCTAATGAAAAACTGTTTTTT.

The J gene is TRBJ1-1, the V gene TRBV10-3; D remains ambiguous. V lost 3 bases and J 3 bases, leaving 8 bases between the germline ends. Germline V gives CDR1 ENHRY, CDR2 SYGVKD. The CDR3 has 13 residues. CDR3 residues: CAISDSPDTEAFF. The DNA of the CDR3 is TGTGCCATCAGTGACTCTCCGGACACTGAAGCTTTCTTT.

The J gene is TRBJ2-5, the V gene TRBV14; TRBD2 agrees at 10 bases. The CDR3 contains 17 residues. V lost 4 bases, J lost 5 bases, and 13 bases stayed unmatched. The V gene's germline CDR1 is SGHDN and CDR2 FVKESK. The CDR3 spells CASSPKSRTSGVETQYF. Written as DNA, the CDR3 is TGTGCCAGCAGCCCGAAAAGTAGAACTAGCGGGGTCGAGACCCAGTACTTC.

This chain links TRBV5-1 with TRBJ1-1, with D tentatively TRBD1 (5 bases). CDR1 SGHRS and CDR2 YFSETQ come from the germline V gene. The CDR3 contains 15 residues. V lost 2 bases and J lost 0, with 11 bases in between. The CDR3 reads CASSLQEQVNTEAFF. The CDR3 DNA follows: TGCGCCAGCAGCTTACAGGAACAGGTGAACACTGAAGCTTTCTTT.

This clone was found a few times. J is TRBJ2-7 and V is TRBV7-8, with a possible D match to TRBD1 (6 bases). V lost 4 bases and J lost 0, with 16 bases in between. Germline loops: CDR1 SGHVS, CDR2 FQNEAQ. The CDR3 contains 16 residues. CDR3 nucleotides: TGTGCCAGCAGCTCCTACCCAGGGGCCAGCTCCTACGAGCAGTACTTC. Translated: CASSSYPGASSYEQYF.

Only one count was recorded for this clone. The rearrangement uses TRBV18 and TRBJ2-7, with 9 bases matching TRBD1. The CDR3 runs 16 residues. The V and J ends lost 6 bases and 3 bases, in that order; junction bases with no gene match: 12. Germline lookup yields CDR1 KGHSH and CDR2 LQKENI. For the CDR3, the DNA is TGTGCCAGCTCCGGGCCCACGAGGGACAGGGACTACGAGCAGTACTTC. Translation gives CASSGPTRDRDYEQYF.

Remarks on this clone: This specimen includes other DNA sequences encoding the same CDR3. The CDR3 loop reads CASSYGGDSGNTIYF. The CDR3 nucleotides read TGTGCCAGCAGTTACGGGGGCGACTCTGGAAACACCATATATTTT. The rearrangement links TRBV6-5 to TRBJ1-3; maybe TRBD1 (6 bases). The CDR3 runs 15 residues. Trimming removed 2 bases at V and 0 bases at J, with 8 bases between. Germline V gene data show CDR1 as MNHEY and CDR2 as SVGAGI.